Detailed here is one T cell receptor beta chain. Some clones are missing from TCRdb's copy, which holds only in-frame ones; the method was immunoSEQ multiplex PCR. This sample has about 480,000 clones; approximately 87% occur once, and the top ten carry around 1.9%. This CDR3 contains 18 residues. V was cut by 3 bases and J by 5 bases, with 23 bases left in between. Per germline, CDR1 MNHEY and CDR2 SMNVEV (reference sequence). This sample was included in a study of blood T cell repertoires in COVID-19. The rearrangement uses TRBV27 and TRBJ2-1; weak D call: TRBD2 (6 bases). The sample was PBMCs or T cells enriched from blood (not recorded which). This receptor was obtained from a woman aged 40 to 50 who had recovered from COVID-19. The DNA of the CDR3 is TGTGCCAGCAGTTTGCTAAGGGCCCTCAATGGCGGGGACAATGAGCAGTTCTTC. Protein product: CASSLLRALNGGDNEQFF.